These 26 T cell receptor beta chains came from one sample sequenced in a study of shared clonotypes between healthy human individuals. The protocol was immunoSEQ multiplex PCR, while the TCRdb copy is restricted to in-frame clones and leaves out a portion. The table has approximately 940,000 clones, 70% to 85% seen once; the top ten hold roughly 1.5%. The source material was memory CD4+ T cells sorted from blood. The subset: CD45RA-negative fraction. All receptors derive from a man younger than 35 in good health.

The chain has TRBV7-8 and TRBJ2-3, with 7 bases identical to TRBD2. V lost 0 bases, J lost 6 bases, and 9 bases stayed unmatched. This CDR3 region has 16 residues. Per germline, CDR1 SGHVS and CDR2 FQNEAQ. The CDR3 region has the DNA TGTGCCAGCAGCTTAGCAGGGGCGGGAGTCGGGGATACGCAGTATTTT. This gives the protein CASSLAGAGVGDTQYF.

V usage is TRBV4-1 and J usage is TRBJ1-3; 7 bases line up with TRBD1. Germline-derived CDR1 and CDR2 are MGHRA and YSYEKL. This CDR3 is built from 16 residues. Unmatched junction bases numbered 5, after V lost 0 bases and J lost 3 bases. CDR3 region: CASSQDDRALGNTIYF. CDR3 in DNA: TGCGCCAGCAGCCAAGACGACAGGGCCCTTGGAAACACCATATATTTT.

The chain combines TRBV12-5 with TRBJ2-7, with TRBD1 identical over 8 bases. The J segment lost 4 bases and the V segment lost 1 base, leaving 9 bases of the junction unmatched. Germline CDR1 LGHNT, CDR2 FRNRAP. The CDR3 has 16 amino acids. CDR3 DNA sequence: TGTGCTAGTGGTTTGGGTAGTGGGACAGGCAATTACGAGCAGTACTTC. Its translation: CASGLGSGTGNYEQYF.

This chain links TRBV5-1 with TRBJ2-7; D may be TRBD1 or TRBD2 (5 bases each). Trimming took 4 bases from V and 6 from J, leaving 23 bases between them. CDR1 is SGHRS, CDR2 YFSETQ, per germline. This CDR3 comprises 16 residues. CDR3 region: CASSLGRDGAGAEQYF. The CDR3 nucleotides read TGCGCCAGCAGCCTCGGACGGGACGGGGCGGGTGCCGAGCAGTACTTC.

The CDR3 loop reads CASSLGHLNYGYTF. The CDR3 DNA reads as TGTGCCAGCAGCTTAGGGCACCTTAACTATGGCTACACCTTC. The chain links TRBV13 to TRBJ1-2; D remains ambiguous. Trimming stripped 0 bases from V and 1 base from J, with 6 bases between. The CDR3 is made up of 14 amino acids. The V gene's germline CDR1 is PRHDT and CDR2 FYEKMQ (reference sequence).

The chain recombines TRBV11-3 with TRBJ2-2; 7 positions agree with TRBD1. The CDR3 has 15 amino acids. V trimming: 1 base; J trimming: 1 base; junction bases outside the gene matches: 0. From germline, CDR1 is SGHNT and CDR2 YENEEA. CDR3 bases: TGTGCCAGCAGCTTAGGGACAGGGAACACCGGGGAGCTGTTTTTT. This gives the protein CASSLGTGNTGELFF.

The J gene is TRBJ2-1, the V gene TRBV28; D possibly matches TRBD1 or TRBD2 (5 bases each). V lost 3 bases and J 5 bases, leaving 11 bases between the germline ends. Per the germline V gene, CDR1 is MDHEN and CDR2 is SYDVKM. The CDR3 has 14 amino acids. CDR3 DNA sequence: TGTGCCAGCAGTTTGTTGGGGGTCCACAATGAGCAGTTCTTC. Its protein product is CASSLLGVHNEQFF. Looking up the rest from reference TRBV28 and TRBJ2-1 gives the full variable domain: DVKVTQSSRYLVKRTGEKVFLECVQDMDHENMFWYRQDPGLGLRLIYFSYDVKMKEKGDIPEGYSVSREKKERFSLILESASTNQTSMYLCASSLLGVHNEQFFGPGTRLTVL.

The gene calls are TRBV4-1 and TRBJ1-2; 9 bases map to TRBD1. In germline, CDR1 is MGHRA, CDR2 YSYEKL. V was clipped by 1 base and J by 4 bases; unmatched bases: 7. The CDR3 covers 16 residues. CDR3 sequence reads: CASSQAGPTGGYGYTF. DNA for the CDR3: TGCGCCAGCAGCCAAGCGGGACCGACAGGGGGCTATGGCTACACCTTC.

The rearrangement links TRBV27 to TRBJ2-1; TRBD2 matches 8 bases. The CDR3 totals 15 residues. The J segment lost 6 bases and the V segment lost 6 bases, leaving 10 bases of the junction unmatched. CDR1 is MNHEY, CDR2 SMNVEV, per germline (reference sequence). The CDR3 DNA reads TGTGCCAGCAGATTGAGCGGGAGTATCCTCAATGAGCAGTTCTTC. The encoded protein is CASRLSGSILNEQFF.

This chain uses TRBV14 with TRBJ1-4; a possible D gene is TRBD1 (5 bases). Germline CDR1 is SGHDN and CDR2 is FVKESK. Trimming cost V 0 bases and J 4 bases, with 12 bases left between them. This CDR3 spans 16 amino acids. The CDR3 region has the DNA TGTGCCAGCAGCCAAGATATCGGGACCTATAATGAAAAACTGTTTTTT. As protein: CASSQDIGTYNEKLFF.

CDR3 coding DNA: TGTGCCAGCAAAAGCGGGAGGGCCATTTCCAACCGCACAGATACGCAGTATTTT. This codes for CASKSGRAISNRTDTQYF. J is TRBJ2-3 and V is TRBV7-9, with 10 positions matching TRBD2. V dropped 7 bases and J dropped 1; count of bases not matched to a gene: 14. The CDR3 totals 18 residues. Germline V CDR1 and CDR2: SEHNR, FQNEAQ (reference sequence).

The chain is built from TRBV18 and TRBJ2-7, with 7 bases matching TRBD1. Trimming took 5 bases from V and 7 from J; bases not matched to a gene: 5. Germline-derived CDR1 and CDR2 are KGHSH and LQKENI. The CDR3 length is 12 residues. CDR3 amino acids: CASSVDRVEQYF. CDR3 DNA sequence: TGTGCCAGCTCAGTTGACAGGGTTGAGCAGTACTTC.

The chain recombines TRBV4-3 with TRBJ1-4; no reliable D call. Germline V CDR1 and CDR2: LGHNA, YSLEER. CDR3 length: 16 amino acids. Deletions cut 0 bases from V and 10 bases from J, with 18 bases between. The chain's CDR3 is CASSQDIRGTSGKLFF. Here the CDR3 DNA reads TGCGCCAGCAGCCAAGATATACGGGGAACGTCTGGAAAACTGTTTTTT.

This clone came up a few times. The chain recombines TRBV6-6 with TRBJ1-6; TRBD1 might be the D (5 bases). Looked up from germline, CDR1 is MNHNY and CDR2 is SVGAGI (reference sequence). V lost 7 bases and J lost 0, with 10 bases in between. This CDR3 is built from 15 residues. The CDR3 DNA reads as TGTGCCAGCACTACAGGCAGCTCCTATAATTCACCCCTCCACTTT. Its protein product is CASTTGSSYNSPLHF.

This clone was seen a handful of times. This chain joins TRBV6-5 and TRBJ2-1, with 7 bases that match TRBD1. Per the germline V gene, CDR1 is MNHEY and CDR2 is SVGAGI. CDR3 size: 13 residues. Losses at the gene ends were 2 bases for V and 6 bases for J; bases not matched to a gene: 1. The CDR3 coding sequence is TGTGCCAGCAGTTACAACAGGGGCAATGAGCAGTTCTTC. It is translated as CASSYNRGNEQFF.

Of note for this clone: Compared with germline, one end of the junction differs, possibly owing to a read error. The chain has TRBV7-7 and TRBJ2-3; 8 bases agree with TRBD2. The CDR3 contains 15 residues. Germline V gives CDR1 SSHAT, CDR2 FNYEAQ (reference sequence). This CDR3 reads CASSLGSGATDTQYF. The CDR3 nucleotides are TGTGCTAGCAGCTTAGGTAGCGGGGCCACAGATACGCAGTATTTT.

The J gene is TRBJ2-1, the V gene TRBV4-1; 10 positions agree with TRBD2. The V and J ends lost 4 bases and 8 bases, in that order; junction bases with no gene match: 8. This CDR3 comprises 15 residues. The germline CDR1 and CDR2 sequences are MGHRA and YSYEKL. CDR3 in DNA: TGCGCCAGCAGCCCATCTAGCGGGAGTGGGTATGAGCAGTTCTTC. This translates into CASSPSSGSGYEQFF.

The chain employs TRBV4-1 and TRBJ1-1; weak D call: TRBD1 (6 bases). Trimming pared 1 base from V and 2 bases from J, leaving 14 bases between. Germline CDR1 and CDR2: MGHRA and YSYEKL. This CDR3 is built from 16 residues. The CDR3 loop reads CASSQVGAGANTEAFF. In DNA form, the CDR3 reads TGCGCCAGCAGCCAAGTAGGGGCAGGGGCCAACACTGAAGCTTTCTTT.

The V gene is TRBV5-4, the J gene TRBJ2-6; D is unresolved. V lost 0 bases to trimming and J lost 0 bases, with 10 bases between them. The CDR3 has 17 amino acids. Germline CDR1 and CDR2: SGHNT and YYREEE (reference sequence). CDR3 DNA sequence: TGTGCCAGCAGCTTGGACCTTTGGAGCTCTGGGGCCAACGTCCTGACTTTC. It specifies CASSLDLWSSGANVLTF.

V is TRBV20-1 and J is TRBJ1-1; no clear D. Trimming removed 7 bases from V and 6 bases from J, with 6 bases in between. The CDR3 is made up of 9 amino acids. From germline, CDR1 is DFQATT and CDR2 SNEGSKA (reference sequence). CDR3 sequence reads: CSVLAEAFF. The CDR3 bases are TGCAGTGTGCTCGCTGAAGCTTTCTTT.

This clone has at least ten counts. The rearrangement links TRBV11-2 to TRBJ2-5; D gene uncertain. The CDR3 contains 16 residues. V was clipped by 1 base and J by 5 bases, with 17 bases between them. Germline CDR1 reads SGHAT; CDR2 reads FQNNGV. CDR3 sequence: CASSLGTAQFGETQYF. CDR3 DNA: TGTGCCAGCAGCTTAGGGACCGCTCAATTCGGGGAGACCCAGTACTTC.

The genes are TRBV5-5 and TRBJ1-5; D possibly corresponds to TRBD1 (5 bases). V was cut by 0 bases and J by 0 bases, with 7 bases left in between. Germline V CDR1 and CDR2: SGHKS, YYEKEE (reference sequence). There are 15 residues in the CDR3. The CDR3 DNA reads TGTGCCAGCAGCTTGGGGGGGTTTAGCAATCAGCCCCAGCATTTT. Translation gives CASSLGGFSNQPQHF.

CDR3 bases: TGTGCCAGTAGCATACGGCCCTCAACCCCCACTGAAGCTTTCTTT. As protein: CASSIRPSTPTEAFF. The chain carries TRBV19 and TRBJ1-1, with D unresolved. The CDR3 is 15 amino acids. The V and J ends lost 6 bases and 4 bases respectively, with 18 bases between them. Germline V gives CDR1 LNHDA, CDR2 SQIVND (reference sequence). The full variable domain, with the rest looked up from reference TRBV19 and TRBJ1-1, is DGGITQSPKYLFRKEGQNVTLSCEQNLNHDAMYWYRQDPGQGLRLIYYSQIVNDFQKGDIAEGYSVSREKKESFPLTVTSAQKNPTAFYLCASSIRPSTPTEAFFGQGTRLTVV.

This clone was recorded only once. The chain joins TRBV27 to TRBJ2-7, with D maybe TRBD1 (7 bases). Trimming shortened V by 4 bases and J by 4 bases, and 14 bases separated the two germline ends. CDR1 MNHEY and CDR2 SMNVEV come from the germline V gene (reference sequence). The CDR3 has 14 amino acids. The CDR3 DNA sequence: TGTGCCAGCAGTTCCCGCAGGGGGGCATACGAGCAGTACTTC. Its protein is CASSSRRGAYEQYF.

This chain joins TRBV11-2 and TRBJ1-2; TRBD1 is a possible D gene (5 bases). CDR1 and CDR2 from the germline V gene are SGHAT and FQNNGV. V lost 4 bases and J 4 bases, leaving 19 bases between the germline ends. The CDR3 length is 16 residues. The CDR3 DNA reads as TGTGCCAGCAGCTCTCTTGGCGGGACGGGATCCTATGGCTACACCTTC. Its translation: CASSSLGGTGSYGYTF.

The rearrangement joins TRBV2 to TRBJ1-6; D is possibly TRBD1 (6 bases). Germline CDR1 and CDR2: SNHLY and FYNNEI. CDR3 length equals 13 residues. The germline V and J ends were trimmed by 3 bases and 6 bases, with 6 bases remaining between them. The CDR3: CASSEDSNSPLHF. DNA of the CDR3: TGTGCCAGCAGTGAGGACAGTAATTCACCCCTCCACTTT.